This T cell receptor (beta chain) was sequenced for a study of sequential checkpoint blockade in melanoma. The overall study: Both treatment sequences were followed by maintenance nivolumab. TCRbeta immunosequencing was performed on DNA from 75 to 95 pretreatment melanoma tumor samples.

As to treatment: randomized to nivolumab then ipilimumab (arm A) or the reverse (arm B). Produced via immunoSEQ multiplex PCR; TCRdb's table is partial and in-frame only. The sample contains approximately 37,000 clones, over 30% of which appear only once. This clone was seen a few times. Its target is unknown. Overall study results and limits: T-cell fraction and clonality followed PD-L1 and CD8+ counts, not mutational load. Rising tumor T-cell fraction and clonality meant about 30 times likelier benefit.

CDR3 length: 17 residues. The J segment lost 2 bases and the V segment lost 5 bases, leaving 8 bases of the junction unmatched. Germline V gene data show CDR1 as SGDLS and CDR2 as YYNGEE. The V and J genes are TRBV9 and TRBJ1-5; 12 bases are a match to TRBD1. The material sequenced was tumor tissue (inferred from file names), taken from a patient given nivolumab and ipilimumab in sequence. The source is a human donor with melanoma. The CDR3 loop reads CASSFGTGGRGNQPQHF. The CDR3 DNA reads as TGTGCCAGCAGTTTCGGGACAGGGGGCAGGGGCAATCAGCCCCAGCATTTT.